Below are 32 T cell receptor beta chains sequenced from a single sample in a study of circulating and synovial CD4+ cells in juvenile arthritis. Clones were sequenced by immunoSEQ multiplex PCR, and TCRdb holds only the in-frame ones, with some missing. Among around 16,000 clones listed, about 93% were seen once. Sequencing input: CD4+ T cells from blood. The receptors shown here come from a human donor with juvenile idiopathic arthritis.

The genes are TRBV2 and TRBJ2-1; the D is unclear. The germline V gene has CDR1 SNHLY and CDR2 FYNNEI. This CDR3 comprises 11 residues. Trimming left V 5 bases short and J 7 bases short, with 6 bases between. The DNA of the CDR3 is TGTGCCAGCAGTCCGTTAAATGAGCAGTTCTTC. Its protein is CASSPLNEQFF.

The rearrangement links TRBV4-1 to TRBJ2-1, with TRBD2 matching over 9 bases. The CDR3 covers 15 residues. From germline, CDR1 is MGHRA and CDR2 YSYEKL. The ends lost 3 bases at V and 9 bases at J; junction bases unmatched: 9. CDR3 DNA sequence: TGCGCCAGCAGCCAGGGACTAGCCATCACGGCTGAGCAGTTCTTC. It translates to CASSQGLAITAEQFF.

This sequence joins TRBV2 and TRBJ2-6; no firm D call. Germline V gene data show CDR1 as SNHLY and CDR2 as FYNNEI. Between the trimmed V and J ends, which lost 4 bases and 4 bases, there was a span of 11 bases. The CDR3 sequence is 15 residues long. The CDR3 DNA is TGTGCCAGCAGTGCTCGGGTTTCCGGGGCCAACGTCCTGACTTTC. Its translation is CASSARVSGANVLTF.

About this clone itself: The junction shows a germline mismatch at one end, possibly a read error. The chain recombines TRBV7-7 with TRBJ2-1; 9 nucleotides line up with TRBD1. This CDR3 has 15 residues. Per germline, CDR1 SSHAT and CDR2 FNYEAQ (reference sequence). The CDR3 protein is CASSLTGGSYNEQFF. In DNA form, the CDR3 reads TGTGCTAGCAGCTTGACAGGGGGCTCCTACAATGAGCAGTTCTTC.

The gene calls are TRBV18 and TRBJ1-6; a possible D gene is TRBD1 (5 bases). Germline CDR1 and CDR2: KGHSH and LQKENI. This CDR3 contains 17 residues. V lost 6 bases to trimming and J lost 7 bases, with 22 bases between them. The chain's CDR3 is CASSVRIQDKTNSPLHF. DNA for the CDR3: TGTGCCAGCTCGGTAAGGATCCAGGACAAAACCAATTCACCCCTCCACTTT.

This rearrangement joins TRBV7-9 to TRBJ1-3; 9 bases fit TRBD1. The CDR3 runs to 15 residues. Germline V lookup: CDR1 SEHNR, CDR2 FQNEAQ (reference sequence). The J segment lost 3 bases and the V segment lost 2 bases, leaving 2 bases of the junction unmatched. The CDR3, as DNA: TGTGCCAGCAGCTTACAGGGACAGGGTGGAAACACCATATATTTT. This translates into CASSLQGQGGNTIYF.

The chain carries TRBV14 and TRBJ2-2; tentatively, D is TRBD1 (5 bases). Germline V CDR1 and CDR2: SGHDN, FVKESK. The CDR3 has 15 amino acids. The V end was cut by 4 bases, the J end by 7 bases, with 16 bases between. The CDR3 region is CASSLGPDHYGELFF. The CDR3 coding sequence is TGTGCCAGCAGCCTGGGGCCTGACCATTACGGGGAGCTGTTTTTT.

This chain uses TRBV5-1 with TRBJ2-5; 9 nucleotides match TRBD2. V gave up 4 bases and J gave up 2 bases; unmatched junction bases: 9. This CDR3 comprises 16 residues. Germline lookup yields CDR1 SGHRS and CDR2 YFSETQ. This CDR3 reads CASSTGLASRQETQYF. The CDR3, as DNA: TGCGCCAGCAGCACCGGACTAGCGTCAAGACAAGAGACCCAGTACTTC.

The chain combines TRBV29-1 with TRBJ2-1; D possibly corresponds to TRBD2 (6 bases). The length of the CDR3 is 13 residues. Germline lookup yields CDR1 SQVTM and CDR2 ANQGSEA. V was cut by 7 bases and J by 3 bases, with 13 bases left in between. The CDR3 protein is CSAGGEYYNEQFF. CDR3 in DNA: TGCAGCGCCGGCGGGGAATACTACAATGAGCAGTTCTTC.

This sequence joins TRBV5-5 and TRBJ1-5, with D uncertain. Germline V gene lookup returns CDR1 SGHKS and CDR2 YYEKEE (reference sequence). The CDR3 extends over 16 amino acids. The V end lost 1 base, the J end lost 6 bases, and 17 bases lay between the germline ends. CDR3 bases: TGTGCCAGCAGCTTGTTGCTTGGTCAGGTCAGTCAGCCCCAGCATTTT. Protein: CASSLLLGQVSQPQHF.

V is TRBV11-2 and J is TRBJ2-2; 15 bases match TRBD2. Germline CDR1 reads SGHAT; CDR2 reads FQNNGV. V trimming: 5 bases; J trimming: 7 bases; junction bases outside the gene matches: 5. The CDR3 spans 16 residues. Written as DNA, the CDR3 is TGTGCCAGCAGCCGGACTAGCGGGAGGGCCCTCGGGGAGCTGTTTTTT. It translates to CASSRTSGRALGELFF. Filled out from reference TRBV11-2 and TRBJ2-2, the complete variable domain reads EAGVAQSPRYKIIEKRQSVAFWCNPISGHATLYWYQQILGQGPKLLIQFQNNGVVDDSQLPKDRFSAERLKGVDSTLKIQPAKLEDSAVYLCASSRTSGRALGELFFGEGSRLTVL.

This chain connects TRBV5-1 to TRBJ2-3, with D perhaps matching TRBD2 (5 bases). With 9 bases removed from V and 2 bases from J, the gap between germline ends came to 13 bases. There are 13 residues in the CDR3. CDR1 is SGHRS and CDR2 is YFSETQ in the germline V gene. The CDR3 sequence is CATSGLLTDTQYF. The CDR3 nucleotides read TGCGCCACCTCTGGACTTCTCACAGATACGCAGTATTTT.

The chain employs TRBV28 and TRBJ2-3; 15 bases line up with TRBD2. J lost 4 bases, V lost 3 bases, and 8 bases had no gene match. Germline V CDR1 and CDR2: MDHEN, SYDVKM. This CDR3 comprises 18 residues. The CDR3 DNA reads TGTGCCAGCAGTTTCACCGGGACTAGCGGGAGGAGGGCAGATACGCAGTATTTT. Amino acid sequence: CASSFTGTSGRRADTQYF.

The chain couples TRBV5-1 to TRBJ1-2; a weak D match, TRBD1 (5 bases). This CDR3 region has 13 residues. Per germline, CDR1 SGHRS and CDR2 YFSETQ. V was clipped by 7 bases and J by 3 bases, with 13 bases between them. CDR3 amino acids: CASSEQGDYGYTF. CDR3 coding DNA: TGCGCCAGCTCAGAGCAGGGTGACTATGGCTACACCTTC. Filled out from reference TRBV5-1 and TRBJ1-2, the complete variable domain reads KAGVTQTPRYLIKTRGQQVTLSCSPISGHRSVSWYQQTPGQGLQFLFEYFSETQRNKGNFPGRFSGRQFSNSRSEMNVSTLELGDSALYLCASSEQGDYGYTFGSGTRLTVV.

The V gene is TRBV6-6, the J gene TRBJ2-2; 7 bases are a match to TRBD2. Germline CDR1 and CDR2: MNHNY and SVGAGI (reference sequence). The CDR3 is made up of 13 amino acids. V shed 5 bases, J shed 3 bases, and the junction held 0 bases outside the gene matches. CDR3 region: CASSLADTGELFF. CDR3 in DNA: TGTGCCAGCAGTCTAGCGGACACCGGGGAGCTGTTTTTT.

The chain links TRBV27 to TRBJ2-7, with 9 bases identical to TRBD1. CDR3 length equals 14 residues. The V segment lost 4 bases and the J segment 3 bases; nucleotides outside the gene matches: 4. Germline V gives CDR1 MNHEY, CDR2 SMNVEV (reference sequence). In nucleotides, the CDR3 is TGTGCCAGCAGTTCGGGGACAGGGCTCTACGAGCAGTACTTC. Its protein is CASSSGTGLYEQYF.

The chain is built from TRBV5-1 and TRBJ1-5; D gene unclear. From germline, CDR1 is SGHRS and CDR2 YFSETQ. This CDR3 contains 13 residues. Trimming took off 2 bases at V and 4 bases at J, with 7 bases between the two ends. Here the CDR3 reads CASSFSENQPQHF. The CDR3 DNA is TGCGCCAGCAGCTTCTCCGAGAATCAGCCCCAGCATTTT.

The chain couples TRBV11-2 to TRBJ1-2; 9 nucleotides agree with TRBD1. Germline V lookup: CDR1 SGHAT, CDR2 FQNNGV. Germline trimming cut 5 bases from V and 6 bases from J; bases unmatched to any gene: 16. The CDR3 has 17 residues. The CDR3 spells CASSPGLTGGAGDGYTF. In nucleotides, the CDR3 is TGTGCCAGCAGCCCCGGTTTAACAGGGGGCGCTGGGGATGGCTACACCTTC.

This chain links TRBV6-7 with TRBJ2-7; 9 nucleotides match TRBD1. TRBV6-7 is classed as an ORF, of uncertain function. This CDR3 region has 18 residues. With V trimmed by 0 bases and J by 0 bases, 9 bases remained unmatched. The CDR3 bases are TGTGCCAGCAGTTACTCGATGATTGGGGACAGGGACTCCTACGAGCAGTACTTC. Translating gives CASSYSMIGDRDSYEQYF.

CDR3 sequence: CASSEGQYSGANVLTF. The CDR3, as DNA: TGTGCCAGCAGTGAAGGGCAATACTCTGGGGCCAACGTCCTGACTTTC. The chain links TRBV6-1 to TRBJ2-6; unclear D gene. Germline loops: CDR1 MNHNS, CDR2 SASEGT. The CDR3 covers 16 residues. V was trimmed by 1 base and J by 0 bases, leaving 7 bases between them.

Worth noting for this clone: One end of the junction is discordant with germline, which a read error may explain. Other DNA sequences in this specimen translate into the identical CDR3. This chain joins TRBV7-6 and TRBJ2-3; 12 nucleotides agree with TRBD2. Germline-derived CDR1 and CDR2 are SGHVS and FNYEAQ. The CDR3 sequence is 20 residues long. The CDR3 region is CASSLGLTSGSWDFTDTQYF. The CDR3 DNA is TGCGCCAGCAGCTTAGGCCTGACTAGCGGGAGCTGGGACTTCACAGATACGCAGTATTTT.

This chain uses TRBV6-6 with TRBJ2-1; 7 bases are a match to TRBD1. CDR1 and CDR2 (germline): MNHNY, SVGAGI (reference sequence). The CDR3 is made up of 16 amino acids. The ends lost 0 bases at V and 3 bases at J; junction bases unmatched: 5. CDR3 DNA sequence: TGTGCCAGCAGTTACTCCCCGACAGGGCACTACAATGAGCAGTTCTTC. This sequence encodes CASSYSPTGHYNEQFF.

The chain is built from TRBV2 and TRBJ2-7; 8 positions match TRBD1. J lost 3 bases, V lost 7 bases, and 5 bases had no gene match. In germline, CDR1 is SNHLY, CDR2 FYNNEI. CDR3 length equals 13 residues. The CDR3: CASTRGPFYEQYF. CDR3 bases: TGTGCCAGCACCAGGGGGCCTTTCTACGAGCAGTACTTC.

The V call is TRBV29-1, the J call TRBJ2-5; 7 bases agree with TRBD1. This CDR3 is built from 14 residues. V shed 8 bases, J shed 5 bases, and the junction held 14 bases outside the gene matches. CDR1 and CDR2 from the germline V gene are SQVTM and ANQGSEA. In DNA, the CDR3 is TGCAGCTCGGGCCAGGGAAGGGGGCGGGAGACCCAGTACTTC. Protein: CSSGQGRGRETQYF.

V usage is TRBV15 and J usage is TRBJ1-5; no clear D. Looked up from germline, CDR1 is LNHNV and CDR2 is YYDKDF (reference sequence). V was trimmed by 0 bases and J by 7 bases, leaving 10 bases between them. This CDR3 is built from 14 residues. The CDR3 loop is CATSRDDPRQPQHF. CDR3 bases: TGTGCCACCAGCAGAGATGACCCCAGGCAGCCCCAGCATTTT. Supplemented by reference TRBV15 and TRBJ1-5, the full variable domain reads DAMVIQNPRYQVTQFGKPVTLSCSQTLNHNVMYWYQQKSSQAPKLLFHYYDKDFNNEADTPDNFQSRRPNTSFCFLDIRSPGLGDTAMYLCATSRDDPRQPQHFGDGTRLSIL.

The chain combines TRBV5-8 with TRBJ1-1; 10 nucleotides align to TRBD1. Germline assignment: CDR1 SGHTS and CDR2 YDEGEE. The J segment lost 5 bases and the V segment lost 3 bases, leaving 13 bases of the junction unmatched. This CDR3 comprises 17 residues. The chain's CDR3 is CASSSHVGQGDDTEAFF. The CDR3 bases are TGTGCCAGCAGCTCCCACGTCGGACAGGGGGATGATACTGAAGCTTTCTTT.

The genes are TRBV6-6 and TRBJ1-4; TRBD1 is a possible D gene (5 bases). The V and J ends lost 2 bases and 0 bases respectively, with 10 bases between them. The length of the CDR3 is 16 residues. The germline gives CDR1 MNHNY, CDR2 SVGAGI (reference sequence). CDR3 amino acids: CASSYGGGTTNEKLFF. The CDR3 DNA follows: TGTGCCAGCAGTTACGGGGGGGGGACAACTAATGAAAAACTGTTTTTT.

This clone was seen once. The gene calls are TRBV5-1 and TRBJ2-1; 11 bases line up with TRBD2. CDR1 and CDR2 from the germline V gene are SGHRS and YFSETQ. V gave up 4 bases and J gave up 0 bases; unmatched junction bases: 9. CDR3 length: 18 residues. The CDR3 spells CASSPELAGGSSYNEQFF. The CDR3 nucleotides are TGCGCCAGCAGCCCGGAGCTAGCGGGGGGATCCTCCTACAATGAGCAGTTCTTC.

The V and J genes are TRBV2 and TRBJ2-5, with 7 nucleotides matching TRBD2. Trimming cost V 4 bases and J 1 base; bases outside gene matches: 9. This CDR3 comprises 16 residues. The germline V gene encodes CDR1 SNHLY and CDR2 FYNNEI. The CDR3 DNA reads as TGTGCCAGCAGTGGTCTTGGAGGGAGGGCCCAAGAGACCCAGTACTTC. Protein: CASSGLGGRAQETQYF.

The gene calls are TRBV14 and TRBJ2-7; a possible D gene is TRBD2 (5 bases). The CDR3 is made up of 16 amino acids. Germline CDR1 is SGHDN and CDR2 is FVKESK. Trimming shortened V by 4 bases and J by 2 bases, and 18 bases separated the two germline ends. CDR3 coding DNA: TGTGCCAGCAGCCTTAAGCTCGCGCAGGAGGCCTACGAGCAGTACTTC. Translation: CASSLKLAQEAYEQYF.

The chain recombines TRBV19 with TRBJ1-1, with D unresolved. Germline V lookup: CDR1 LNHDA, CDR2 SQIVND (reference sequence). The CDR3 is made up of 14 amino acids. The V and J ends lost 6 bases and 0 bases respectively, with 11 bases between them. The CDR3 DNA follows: TGTGCCAGTAGGAGAGGGATGATGAACACTGAAGCTTTCTTT. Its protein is CASRRGMMNTEAFF.

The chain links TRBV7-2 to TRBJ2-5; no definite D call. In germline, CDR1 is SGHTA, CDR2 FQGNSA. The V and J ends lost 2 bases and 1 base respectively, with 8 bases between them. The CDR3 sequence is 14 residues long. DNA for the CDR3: TGTGCCAGCAGCTTATCGTACAGCCAAGAGACCCAGTACTTC. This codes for CASSLSYSQETQYF.